The next 22 T cell receptor beta chains were all read from a single sample in a study of low-dose radiotherapy and immunotherapy resistance in tumors. Time point indicated: after trial treatment. Treatment given: LDRT plus nivolumab, ipilimumab, low-dose cyclophosphamide and aspirin (RACIN trial). cDNA synthesis used a TRAV/TRBV-specific primer set for both chains. Over roughly 18 PCR cycles, TCRs were amplified from a constant-region primer and V-primer adapter. From the reads, TCRdb called clonotypes with MiXCR, one entry per CDR3 protein. The data show tens of thousands of distinct CDR3 sequences, with less than 30% seen just once and 10% held by the top ten. The specimen comprised PBMCs, sampled after low-dose radiotherapy plus immunotherapy. Receptors originate from a male donor with prostate cancer.

This clonotype was recorded many times. The genes are TRBV29-1 and TRBJ2-1; 8 nucleotides line up with TRBD2. Germline CDR1 SQVTM, CDR2 ANQGSEA. The trim removed 8 bases at V and 7 bases at J, leaving 13 bases unmatched. This CDR3 has 14 amino acids. The CDR3 here is CSYTTGLEGNEQFF. CDR3 nucleotides: TGCAGCTACACTACGGGACTAGAGGGGAATGAGCAGTTCTTC.

A word on this clonotype: This likely traces to a read error, being one base from a far larger clone. The J gene is TRBJ2-7, the V gene TRBV19; 7 bases agree with TRBD1. The V segment lost 7 bases and the J segment 7 bases; nucleotides outside the gene matches: 16. Germline lookup yields CDR1 LNHDA and CDR2 SQIVND (reference sequence). CDR3 length: 15 amino acids. The CDR3 DNA sequence: TGTGCCAGTACCCTGGACAGGAGCTCCTACAATGAGCAGTACTTC. Its translation: CASTLDRSSYNEQYF.

This clonotype has only a few counts. V and J are TRBV28 and TRBJ2-1, with TRBD1 matching over 11 bases. Germline V gene sequence: CDR1 MDHEN, CDR2 SYDVKM. The CDR3 is made up of 15 amino acids. J gave up 10 bases and V 8 bases, and 13 bases lay outside the gene matches. The CDR3 DNA is TGTGCCAGCCGGGCCGGGACAGGGGGGTTAAACGAGCAGTTCTTC. Its protein is CASRAGTGGLNEQFF.

This clonotype was recorded at least ten times. The rearrangement uses TRBV5-1 and TRBJ2-7; D possibly corresponds to TRBD2 (6 bases). This CDR3 has 15 residues. V lost 3 bases and J 3 bases, leaving 16 bases between the germline ends. Germline V CDR1 and CDR2: SGHRS, YFSETQ. The CDR3 loop is CASSSYRDSFYEQYF. CDR3 bases: TGCGCCAGCAGCTCCTACCGGGACTCATTCTACGAGCAGTACTTC.

The chain recombines TRBV28 with TRBJ2-7, with D hard to call. The CDR3 loop spans 15 amino acids. Germline V lookup: CDR1 MDHEN, CDR2 SYDVKM. Trimming shortened V by 2 bases and J by 3 bases, and 14 bases separated the two germline ends. CDR3 sequence reads: CASSLPGPEDYEQYF. The CDR3 bases are TGTGCCAGCAGTTTACCCGGGCCAGAGGACTACGAGCAGTACTTC.

V is TRBV5-5 and J is TRBJ2-1, with D possibly being TRBD2 (6 bases). The CDR3 contains 14 residues. Germline lookup yields CDR1 SGHKS and CDR2 YYEKEE (reference sequence). V was cut by 5 bases and J by 0 bases, with 9 bases left in between. The CDR3 reads CASREGISYNEQFF. The DNA of the CDR3 is TGTGCCAGCAGGGAGGGGATCTCCTACAATGAGCAGTTCTTC.

This clonotype was counted many times. The chain has TRBV5-5 and TRBJ1-5; no reliable D call. CDR1 is SGHKS, CDR2 YYEKEE, per germline (reference sequence). V was shortened by 1 base and J by 5 bases, with 7 bases between the two germline ends. This CDR3 comprises 13 residues. CDR3 sequence: CASSLYSDQPQHF. Written as DNA, the CDR3 is TGTGCCAGCAGCTTGTATTCCGATCAGCCCCAGCATTTT.

This clonotype was counted ten times or more. The chain has TRBV5-1 and TRBJ2-1; tentative D call: TRBD2 (7 bases). V gave up 4 bases and J gave up 6 bases, with 14 bases separating them. CDR3 length: 14 amino acids. Germline lookup yields CDR1 SGHRS and CDR2 YFSETQ. CDR3 sequence (DNA): TGCGCCAGCAGCGGGGGGGCTTCCCCCAATGAGCAGTTCTTC. Translated: CASSGGASPNEQFF.

This clonotype was observed at least ten times. V usage is TRBV12-3 or TRBV12-4 and J usage is TRBJ1-1, with D unclear. V lost 6 bases to trimming and J lost 0 bases, with 2 bases between them. The CDR3 covers 11 residues. The CDR3 nucleotides are TGTGCCAGCAGGATGAACACTGAAGCTTTCTTT. It yields the protein CASRMNTEAFF.

This clonotype came up many times. The chain carries TRBV3-1 and TRBJ2-3; unclear D gene. V gave up 1 base and J gave up 2 bases, with 10 bases separating them. Per the germline V gene, CDR1 is LGHDT and CDR2 is YNNKEL (reference sequence). This CDR3 has 15 residues. The CDR3 DNA follows: TGTGCCAGCAGCCAAGGGCCCCACAACACAGATACGCAGTATTTT. Its protein product is CASSQGPHNTDTQYF.

There are many counts of this clonotype. The chain links TRBV4-1 to TRBJ2-5, with a weak D call TRBD2 (5 bases). CDR1 and CDR2 (germline): MGHRA, YSYEKL. Between the trimmed V and J ends, which lost 1 base and 0 bases, there was a span of 9 bases. This CDR3 has 15 amino acids. The CDR3 bases are TGCGCCAGCAGCCAAGCTCCGGGGAACCAAGAGACCCAGTACTTC. Protein product: CASSQAPGNQETQYF.

This clonotype came up many times. The chain employs TRBV28 and TRBJ2-4; D is possibly TRBD1 or TRBD2 (5 bases each). Per the germline V gene, CDR1 is MDHEN and CDR2 is SYDVKM. Deletions cut 6 bases from V and 6 bases from J, with 12 bases between. The CDR3 sequence is 13 residues long. The CDR3, as DNA: TGTGCCAGCAGCGGGGACGTTGGAAACATTCAGTACTTC. Residues: CASSGDVGNIQYF.

There are many counts of this clonotype. The chain has TRBV4-1 and TRBJ1-6; tentatively, D is TRBD1 (6 bases). This CDR3 is 14 amino acids long. Germline V CDR1 and CDR2: MGHRA, YSYEKL. The V end lost 0 bases, the J end lost 11 bases, and 11 bases lay between the germline ends. The CDR3 DNA reads TGCGCCAGCAGCCAAGAGCAGGGGTCGGCACCCCTCCACTTT. This gives the protein CASSQEQGSAPLHF.

This clonotype came up many times. This chain links TRBV27 with TRBJ2-1; no clear D gene. The germline gives CDR1 MNHEY, CDR2 SMNVEV (reference sequence). V was cut by 6 bases and J by 12 bases, with 12 bases left in between. CDR3 length equals 11 residues. The chain's CDR3 is CASSHPPTQFF. In DNA, the CDR3 is TGTGCCAGCAGCCATCCCCCGACGCAGTTCTTC.

This clonotype was seen many times. The chain has TRBV4-2 and TRBJ2-7; no firm D call. Germline values: CDR1 LGHNA, CDR2 YNFKEQ. V was pared by 0 bases and J by 1 base, with 10 bases between. CDR3 length: 15 amino acids. The CDR3 protein is CASSQEASMSYEQYF. CDR3 sequence (DNA): TGTGCCAGCAGCCAAGAGGCCAGTATGTCCTACGAGCAGTACTTC.

This clonotype has at least ten counts. The V gene is TRBV5-6, the J gene TRBJ2-1, with 9 bases matching TRBD1. J lost 8 bases, V lost 3 bases, and 9 bases had no gene match. Germline values: CDR1 SGHDT, CDR2 YYEEEE. This CDR3 is built from 15 residues. In nucleotides, the CDR3 is TGTGCCAGCAGCTGGGGGGACAGGGTTATACATGAGCAGTTCTTC. It translates to CASSWGDRVIHEQFF.

This clonotype was picked up a small number of times. This rearrangement joins TRBV3-1 to TRBJ2-5; the D gene is possibly TRBD2 (6 bases). In germline, CDR1 is LGHDT, CDR2 YNNKEL (reference sequence). The CDR3 covers 16 residues. V was shortened by 4 bases and J by 4 bases, with 19 bases between the two germline ends. In DNA form, the CDR3 reads TGTGCCAGCAGCCTTTCTAGGGTTAATAGCGGAGAGACCCAGTACTTC. Its translation is CASSLSRVNSGETQYF.

This clonotype was seen many times. J is TRBJ1-2 and V is TRBV29-1, with D possibly being TRBD1 (5 bases). The CDR3 loop spans 13 amino acids. Between the trimmed V and J ends, which lost 2 bases and 7 bases, there was a span of 14 bases. Germline CDR1 and CDR2: SQVTM and ANQGSEA. This CDR3 reads CSVEPGRRGGYTF. The CDR3, as DNA: TGCAGCGTTGAACCGGGGCGGAGAGGTGGCTACACCTTC.

This clonotype was counted at least ten times. This chain joins TRBV9 and TRBJ2-3; 7 positions agree with TRBD2. The germline V gene encodes CDR1 SGDLS and CDR2 YYNGEE. This CDR3 has 16 residues. V trimming: 6 bases; J trimming: 2 bases; junction bases outside the gene matches: 12. The CDR3 DNA follows: TGTGCCAGCAACCGAGCGGGGAACATTATCACAGATACGCAGTATTTT. Amino acid sequence: CASNRAGNIITDTQYF.

This clonotype was observed at least ten times. The chain carries TRBV20-1 and TRBJ1-2; 7 nucleotides match TRBD1. The germline V gene encodes CDR1 DFQATT and CDR2 SNEGSKA (reference sequence). This CDR3 has 12 amino acids. CDR3 in DNA: TGCAGCCTAAACGGGGACAGCTATGGCTACACCTTC. This sequence encodes CSLNGDSYGYTF.

At least ten counts were recorded for this clonotype. The V and J genes are TRBV5-1 and TRBJ2-5; 9 bases agree with TRBD2. The ends lost 4 bases at V and 0 bases at J; junction bases unmatched: 10. CDR1 is SGHRS, CDR2 YFSETQ, per germline. The CDR3 extends over 17 amino acids. The CDR3 DNA follows: TGCGCCAGCAGCCCACGCGGGACTAGCCCTTACCAAGAGACCCAGTACTTC. The encoded protein is CASSPRGTSPYQETQYF.

The rearrangement uses TRBV28 and TRBJ2-7; 12 nucleotides match TRBD1. The CDR3 has 17 residues. Germline values: CDR1 MDHEN, CDR2 SYDVKM. V lost 2 bases, J lost 5 bases, and 10 bases stayed unmatched. CDR3 DNA: TGTGCCAGCAGTTTACCCGGGACAGGGGGCTCACGGGACGAGCAGTACTTC. Amino acids: CASSLPGTGGSRDEQYF. The variable domain in full, completed from reference TRBV28 and TRBJ2-7, reads DVKVTQSSRYLVKRTGEKVFLECVQDMDHENMFWYRQDPGLGLRLIYFSYDVKMKEKGDIPEGYSVSREKKERFSLILESASTNQTSMYLCASSLPGTGGSRDEQYFGPGTRLTVT.